Shown below are 21 T cell receptor beta chains from a single sample sequenced in a study of blood T cell repertoires in COVID-19. TCRdb's table, derived via immunoSEQ multiplex PCR, lists solely in-frame clones and lacks some. The table lists about 290,000 clones, 70% to 90% of them singletons. The sample taken for sequencing was peripheral blood. These receptors were taken from a woman in her fifties or sixties with active or convalescent COVID-19.

This chain links TRBV6-1 with TRBJ1-1, with 8 positions matching TRBD1. Germline CDR1 reads MNHNS; CDR2 reads SASEGT. The CDR3 is made up of 15 amino acids. V lost 0 bases and J lost 5; bases outside the gene matches: 5. CDR3 nucleotides: TGTGCCAGCAGTGAAGCTTCAACAGGGGGGACTGAAGCTTTCTTT. Its translation is CASSEASTGGTEAFF.

J is TRBJ2-4 and V is TRBV3-1 (or the pseudogene TRBV3-2); possible D gene TRBD1, 5 bases. V lost 3 bases, J lost 0 bases, and 9 bases lay in between. Germline V lookup: CDR1 LGHDT, CDR2 YNNKEL (reference sequence). The CDR3 spans 15 residues. The CDR3 sequence: CASSHTGSAKNIQYF. The DNA of the CDR3 is TGTGCCAGCAGCCATACAGGCTCAGCCAAAAACATTCAGTACTTC.

J is TRBJ2-1 and V is TRBV7-6, with D perhaps TRBD1 (5 bases). Trimming stripped 5 bases from V and 6 bases from J, with 17 bases between. This CDR3 is 15 amino acids long. The germline gives CDR1 SGHVS, CDR2 FNYEAQ. CDR3: CASSGDNPQGNEQFF. The DNA for the CDR3 is TGTGCCAGCAGCGGGGATAATCCCCAGGGCAATGAGCAGTTCTTC.

The chain has TRBV2 and TRBJ2-7, with a weak D call TRBD2 (7 bases). CDR3 size: 15 residues. With 8 bases removed from V and 5 bases from J, the gap between germline ends came to 22 bases. Germline V lookup: CDR1 SNHLY, CDR2 FYNNEI. The DNA of the CDR3 is TGTGCCAGCCTTTACGACGCGTCGGGGGGCAACGAGCAGTACTTC. Translation gives CASLYDASGGNEQYF.

The chain uses TRBV20-1 and TRBJ2-5, with 7 nucleotides matching TRBD1. This CDR3 has 16 residues. The germline V gene encodes CDR1 DFQATT and CDR2 SNEGSKA (reference sequence). Trimming at V came to 3 bases and at J to 0 bases, leaving 10 bases not matched to a gene. This CDR3 reads CSASGPGQKYQETQYF. CDR3 in DNA: TGCAGTGCTAGTGGACCGGGACAGAAGTACCAAGAGACCCAGTACTTC.

This clone was seen a handful of times. The chain's CDR3 is CASRKGTSGSNEQFF. CDR3 bases: TGTGCCAGCAGGAAAGGGACTAGCGGGAGTAATGAGCAGTTCTTC. This sequence joins TRBV6-6 and TRBJ2-1; TRBD2 agrees at 14 bases. Germline V gene lookup returns CDR1 MNHNY and CDR2 SVGAGI (reference sequence). The CDR3 is made up of 15 amino acids. Germline trimming cut 6 bases from V and 7 bases from J; bases unmatched to any gene: 5.

The V call is TRBV2, the J call TRBJ2-3; 9 nucleotides match TRBD1. This CDR3 has 14 amino acids. Per the germline V gene, CDR1 is SNHLY and CDR2 is FYNNEI. After removal of 6 bases from V and 3 bases from J, the junction contained 4 bases not matched to a gene. The CDR3 region is CASSGQGRTDTQYF. In DNA form, the CDR3 reads TGTGCCAGCAGCGGACAGGGGAGGACAGATACGCAGTATTTT.

The chain uses TRBV19 and TRBJ1-1; D unclear. The germline CDR1 and CDR2 sequences are LNHDA and SQIVND (reference sequence). The CDR3 has 14 amino acids. V was shortened by 0 bases and J by 9 bases, with 14 bases between the two germline ends. CDR3 nucleotide sequence: TGTGCCAGTAGTATAGATGGTTGGGCGTCCCAAGCTTTCTTT. This gives the protein CASSIDGWASQAFF.

V is TRBV7-9 and J is TRBJ2-7, with TRBD1 as a possible D gene (5 bases). Germline V lookup: CDR1 SEHNR, CDR2 FQNEAQ (reference sequence). This CDR3 contains 15 residues. The V end lost 5 bases, the J end lost 0 bases, and 14 bases lay between the germline ends. This chain's CDR3 is CASSPGHLSSYEQYF. The DNA for the CDR3 is TGTGCCAGCAGCCCAGGACACCTCTCCTCCTACGAGCAGTACTTC. Complete variable domain (other parts from reference TRBV7-9 and TRBJ2-7): DTGVSQNPRHKITKRGQNVTFRCDPISEHNRLYWYRQTLGQGPEFLTYFQNEAQLEKSRLLSDRFSAERPKGSFSTLEIQRTEQGDSAMYLCASSPGHLSSYEQYFGPGTRLTVT.

The chain joins TRBV7-9 to TRBJ1-4; possibly TRBD1 for D (6 bases). The CDR3 totals 12 residues. V dropped 5 bases and J dropped 8 bases, with 9 bases sitting between them. Germline CDR1 reads SEHNR; CDR2 reads FQNEAQ (reference sequence). For the CDR3, the DNA is TGTGCCAGCAGCCTTCAGGGGGAAAAACTGTTTTTT. Translation gives CASSLQGEKLFF.

This chain links TRBV7-9 with TRBJ2-1, with a possible D match to TRBD1 (7 bases). CDR3 length equals 17 residues. The V end was cut by 5 bases, the J end by 7 bases, with 24 bases between. The germline V gene encodes CDR1 SEHNR and CDR2 FQNEAQ (reference sequence). CDR3 in DNA: TGTGCCAGCAGCCCTATAGGACGACAGGGAGGCAAGAATGAGCAGTTCTTC. As protein: CASSPIGRQGGKNEQFF.

The rearrangement joins TRBV18 to TRBJ2-7; no definite D call. Trimming took 2 bases from V and 6 from J, leaving 20 bases between them. The CDR3 spans 16 residues. The V gene's germline CDR1 is KGHSH and CDR2 LQKENI. CDR3 bases: TGTGCCAGCTCACCAGGCCCCCCCGGGTCCCTCGGCGAGCAGTACTTC. It is translated as CASSPGPPGSLGEQYF.

This clone was found a few times. Sequence at one end of the junction differs from germline and may be a read error. This chain joins TRBV13 and TRBJ2-3; 14 positions agree with TRBD2. Germline-derived CDR1 and CDR2 are PRHDT and FYEKMQ (reference sequence). The CDR3 spans 19 residues. The CDR3 DNA reads as TGTGCCAGCAGCCTAGGCGGGACTAGCGGGAGCCACCGGGGCGATACGCAGTATTTT. As protein: CASSLGGTSGSHRGDTQYF.

This chain joins TRBV28 and TRBJ2-3; a weak D match, TRBD2 (5 bases). Trimming pared 5 bases from V and 3 bases from J, leaving 15 bases between. The CDR3 is made up of 15 amino acids. Germline V gene lookup returns CDR1 MDHEN and CDR2 SYDVKM. The CDR3 DNA reads TGTGCCAGCAGTACAGCGCTTCGGGGTACAGATACGCAGTATTTT. Residues: CASSTALRGTDTQYF.

The chain joins TRBV4-2 to TRBJ2-5; weak D call: TRBD1 (6 bases). CDR1 and CDR2 from the germline V gene are LGHNA and YNFKEQ. V shed 0 bases and J shed 5 bases, with 16 bases lying between them. This CDR3 has 16 amino acids. CDR3 protein: CASSQELQGYWETQYF. DNA for the CDR3: TGTGCCAGCAGCCAAGAGCTACAGGGCTATTGGGAGACCCAGTACTTC.

The V and J genes are TRBV5-1 and TRBJ2-2, with 8 nucleotides matching TRBD2. This CDR3 comprises 17 residues. J was trimmed by 5 bases and V by 2 bases; bases with no gene match: 11. Germline CDR1 and CDR2: SGHRS and YFSETQ. CDR3 sequence (DNA): TGCGCCAGCAGCTTTTCGGGACTAGATTTAGGGACCGGGGAGCTGTTTTTT. Its protein product is CASSFSGLDLGTGELFF.

This chain uses TRBV5-1 with TRBJ2-7; TRBD1 agrees at 8 bases. Trimming removed 2 bases from V and 3 bases from J; junction bases left unmatched: 13. There are 17 residues in the CDR3. Germline V gene sequence: CDR1 SGHRS, CDR2 YFSETQ. CDR3 in DNA: TGCGCCAGCAGCTTAGAGTCCAGGGGGCGTCTGGTCTACGAGCAGTACTTC. Protein: CASSLESRGRLVYEQYF. The whole variable domain, remainder taken from reference TRBV5-1 and TRBJ2-7, is KAGVTQTPRYLIKTRGQQVTLSCSPISGHRSVSWYQQTPGQGLQFLFEYFSETQRNKGNFPGRFSGRQFSNSRSEMNVSTLELGDSALYLCASSLESRGRLVYEQYFGPGTRLTVT.

V and J are TRBV19 and TRBJ2-7, with TRBD1 matching 7 bases. The CDR3 runs 15 residues. Germline CDR1 is LNHDA and CDR2 is SQIVND (reference sequence). The ends lost 6 bases at V and 2 bases at J; junction bases unmatched: 10. The CDR3, as DNA: TGTGCCAGTAGCCGGCACAGACAGGGCGCCTACGAGCAGTACTTC. This sequence encodes CASSRHRQGAYEQYF.

This chain uses TRBV5-6 with TRBJ2-7; D is uncertain. Trimming removed 0 bases from V and 3 bases from J, with 7 bases in between. The CDR3 is 13 residues long. CDR1 is SGHDT, CDR2 YYEEEE, per germline. The CDR3 protein is CASSLGGGYEQYF. DNA of the CDR3: TGTGCCAGCAGCTTGGGCGGTGGCTACGAGCAGTACTTC.

The chain carries TRBV19 and TRBJ1-3; D uncertain. Germline V gene data show CDR1 as LNHDA and CDR2 as SQIVND (reference sequence). The length of the CDR3 is 17 residues. Trimming removed 1 base at V and 0 bases at J, with 13 bases between. CDR3 nucleotides: TGTGCCAGTAGTATAGCGGCAGGATTGAGCTCTGGAAACACCATATATTTT. Its translation is CASSIAAGLSSGNTIYF. The whole variable domain, remainder taken from reference TRBV19 and TRBJ1-3, is DGGITQSPKYLFRKEGQNVTLSCEQNLNHDAMYWYRQDPGQGLRLIYYSQIVNDFQKGDIAEGYSVSREKKESFPLTVTSAQKNPTAFYLCASSIAAGLSSGNTIYFGEGSWLTVV.

In this sample, this clone turned up once. This sequence joins TRBV30 and TRBJ1-1, with D possibly TRBD1 on 5 matching bases. The CDR3 has 15 residues. V was cut by 3 bases and J by 5 bases, with 19 bases left in between. CDR1 GTSNPN and CDR2 SVGIG come from the germline V gene (reference sequence). The CDR3 sequence: CAWSPRRGWGTEAFF. The CDR3 DNA is TGTGCCTGGAGCCCAAGGCGGGGTTGGGGGACTGAAGCTTTCTTT.